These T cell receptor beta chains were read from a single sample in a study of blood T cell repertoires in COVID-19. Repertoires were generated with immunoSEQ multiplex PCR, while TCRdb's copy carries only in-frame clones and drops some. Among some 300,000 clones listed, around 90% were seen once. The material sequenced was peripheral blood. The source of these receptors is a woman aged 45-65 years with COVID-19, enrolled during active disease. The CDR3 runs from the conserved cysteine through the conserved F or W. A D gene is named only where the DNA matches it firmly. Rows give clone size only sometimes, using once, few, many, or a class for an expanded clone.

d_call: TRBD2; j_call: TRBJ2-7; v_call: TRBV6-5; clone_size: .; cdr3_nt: TGTGCCAGCAGTTCCCGGACTAGCGGTCCTTACGAGCAGTACTTC; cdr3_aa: CASSSRTSGPYEQYF
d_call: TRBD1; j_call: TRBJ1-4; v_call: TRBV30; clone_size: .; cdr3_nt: TGTGCCTGGAGGCGCCTAGGGGGCGCGAATGAAAAACTGTTTTTT; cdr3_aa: CAWRRLGGANEKLFF
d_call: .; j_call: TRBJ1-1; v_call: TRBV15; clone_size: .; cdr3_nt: TGTGCCACCCAGACAATGGGTACAGGGACTGAAGCTTTCTTT; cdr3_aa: CATQTMGTGTEAFF
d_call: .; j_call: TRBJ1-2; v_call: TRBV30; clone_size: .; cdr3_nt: TGTGCCTCGTCTGGGGCAGGCTGGTCAGTTGGCTACACCTTC; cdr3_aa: CASSGAGWSVGYTF
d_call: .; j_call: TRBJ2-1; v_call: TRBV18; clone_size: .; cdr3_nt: TGTGCCAGCTCACCCCAGCAAGGGGTCGGCAATGAGCAGTTCTTC; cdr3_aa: CASSPQQGVGNEQFF
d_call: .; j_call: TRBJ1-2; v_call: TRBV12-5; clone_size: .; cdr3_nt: TGTGCTAGTGGGGCCCCGGGGTTCGTCTATGGCTACACCTTC; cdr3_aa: CASGAPGFVYGYTF
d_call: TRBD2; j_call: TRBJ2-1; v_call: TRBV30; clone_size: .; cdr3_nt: TGTGCCTGGAGCCTAGCGGGAGGGCCCTACAATGAGCAGTTCTTC; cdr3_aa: CAWSLAGGPYNEQFF
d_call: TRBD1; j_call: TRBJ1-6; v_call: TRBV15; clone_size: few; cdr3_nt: TGTGCCACCAGCAGAGACAGGGGGCGTTCACCCCTCCACTTT; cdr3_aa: CATSRDRGRSPLHF
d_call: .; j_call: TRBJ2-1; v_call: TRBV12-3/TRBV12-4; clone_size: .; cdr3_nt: TGTGCCAGCAGTCCCGGACTGATTCATGAGCAGTTCTTC; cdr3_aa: CASSPGLIHEQFF
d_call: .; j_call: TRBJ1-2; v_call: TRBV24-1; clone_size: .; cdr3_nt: TGTGCCACCAGAATACAGGGAATCTATGGCTACACCTTC; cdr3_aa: CATRIQGIYGYTF
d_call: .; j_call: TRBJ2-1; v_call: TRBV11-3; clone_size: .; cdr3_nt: TGTGCCAGCAGCTTAGATGTCCTCCGGAGGGGTAATGAGCAGTTCTTC; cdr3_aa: CASSLDVLRRGNEQFF
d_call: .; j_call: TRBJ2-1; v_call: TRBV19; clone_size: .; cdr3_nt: TGTGCCAGTAGTATAGTCGGGAACTCCTACAATGAGCAGTTCTTC; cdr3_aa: CASSIVGNSYNEQFF
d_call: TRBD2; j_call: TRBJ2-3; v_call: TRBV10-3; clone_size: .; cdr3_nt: TGTGCCATCAGCCCGACTAGCGGGAGAAATCATGCAGTGTATTTT; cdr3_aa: CAISPTSGRNHAVYF
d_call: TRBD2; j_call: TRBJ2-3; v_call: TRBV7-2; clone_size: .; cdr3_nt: TGTGCCAGCAGCTCTAGCGGGAGGGCCACAGATACGCAGTATTTT; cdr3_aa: CASSSSGRATDTQYF
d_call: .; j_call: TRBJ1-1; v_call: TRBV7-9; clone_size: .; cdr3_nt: TGTGCCAGCAGCTTCTGGAGAAGGTTTGGAGATCAGCTGAACACTGAAGCTTTCTTT; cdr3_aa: CASSFWRRFGDQLNTEAFF
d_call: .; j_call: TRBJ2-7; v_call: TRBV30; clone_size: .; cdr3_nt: TGTGCCTGGAGTGAGAGTATGGTCTACGAGCAGTACTTC; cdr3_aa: CAWSESMVYEQYF
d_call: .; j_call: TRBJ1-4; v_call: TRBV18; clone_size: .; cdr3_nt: TGTGCCAGCTCCCTTGGGGGGACTAATGAAAAACTGTTTTTT; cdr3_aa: CASSLGGTNEKLFF
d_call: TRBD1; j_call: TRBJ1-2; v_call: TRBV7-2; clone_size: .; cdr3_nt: TGTGCCAGCAGCAATTCCGGGACAGCTAACTATGGCTACACCTTC; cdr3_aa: CASSNSGTANYGYTF
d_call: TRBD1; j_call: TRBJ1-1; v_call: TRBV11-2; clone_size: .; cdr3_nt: TGTGCCAGCAGCTTAGATCCCCAGGGGGCCACTGAAGCTTTCTTT; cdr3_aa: CASSLDPQGATEAFF
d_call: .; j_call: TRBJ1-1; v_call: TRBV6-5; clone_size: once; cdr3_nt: TGTGCCAGCAGGATCGGCACTGAAGCTTTCTTT; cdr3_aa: CASRIGTEAFF
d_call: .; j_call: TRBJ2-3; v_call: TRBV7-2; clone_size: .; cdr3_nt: TGTGCCAGCACATTCCACCTGAGTAAGAGCACAGATACGCAGTATTTT; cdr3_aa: CASTFHLSKSTDTQYF
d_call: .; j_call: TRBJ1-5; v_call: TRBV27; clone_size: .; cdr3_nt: TGTGCCAGCAGTCGCGAGGGAGCCCTGCGAATGACCCAGCATTTT; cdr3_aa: CASSREGALRMTQHF
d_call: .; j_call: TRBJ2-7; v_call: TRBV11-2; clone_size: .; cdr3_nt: TGTGCCAGCAGTTCGCCCCCCACTAGCTTCAACGAGCAGTACTTC; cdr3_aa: CASSSPPTSFNEQYF
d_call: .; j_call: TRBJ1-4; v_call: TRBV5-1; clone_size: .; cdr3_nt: TGCGCCAGCAGCTTGGGGCACAATGAAAAACTGTTTTTT; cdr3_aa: CASSLGHNEKLFF